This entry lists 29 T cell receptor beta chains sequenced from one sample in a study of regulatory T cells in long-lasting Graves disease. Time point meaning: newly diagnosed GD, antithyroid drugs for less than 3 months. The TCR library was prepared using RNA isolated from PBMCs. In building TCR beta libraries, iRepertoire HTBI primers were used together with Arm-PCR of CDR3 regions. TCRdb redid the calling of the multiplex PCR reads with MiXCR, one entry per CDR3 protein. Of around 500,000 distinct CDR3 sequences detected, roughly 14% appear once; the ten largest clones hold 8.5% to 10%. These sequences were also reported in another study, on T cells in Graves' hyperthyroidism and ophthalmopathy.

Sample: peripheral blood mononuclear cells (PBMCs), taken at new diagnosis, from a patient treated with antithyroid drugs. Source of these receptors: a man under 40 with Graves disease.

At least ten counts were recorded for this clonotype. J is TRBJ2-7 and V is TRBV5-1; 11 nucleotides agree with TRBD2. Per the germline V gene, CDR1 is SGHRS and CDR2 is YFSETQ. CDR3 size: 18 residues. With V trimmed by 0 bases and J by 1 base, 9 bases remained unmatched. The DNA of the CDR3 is TGCGCCAGCAGCTTGGTTAGGGGGACTAGCGGCGGGTCCTACGAGCAGTACTTC. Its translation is CASSLVRGTSGGSYEQYF.

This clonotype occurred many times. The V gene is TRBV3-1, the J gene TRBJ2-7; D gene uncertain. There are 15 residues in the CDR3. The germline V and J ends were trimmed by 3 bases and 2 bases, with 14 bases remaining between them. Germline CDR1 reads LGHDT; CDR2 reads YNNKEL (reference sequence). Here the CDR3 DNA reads TGTGCCAGCAGCCACCCAAACCTTCCCCCCTACGAGCAGTACTTC. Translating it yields CASSHPNLPPYEQYF.

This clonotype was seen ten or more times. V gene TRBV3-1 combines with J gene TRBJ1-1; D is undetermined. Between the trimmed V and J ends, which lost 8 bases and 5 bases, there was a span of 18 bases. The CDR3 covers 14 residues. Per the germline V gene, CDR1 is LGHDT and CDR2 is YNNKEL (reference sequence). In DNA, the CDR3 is TGTGCCAGCCGAAGTCAGGACGCCGGAACTGAAGCTTTCTTT. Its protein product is CASRSQDAGTEAFF. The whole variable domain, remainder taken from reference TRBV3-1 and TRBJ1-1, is DTAVSQTPKYLVTQMGNDKSIKCEQNLGHDTMYWYKQDSKKFLKIMFSYNNKELIINETVPNRFSPKSPDKAHLNLHINSLELGDSAVYFCASRSQDAGTEAFFGQGTRLTVV.

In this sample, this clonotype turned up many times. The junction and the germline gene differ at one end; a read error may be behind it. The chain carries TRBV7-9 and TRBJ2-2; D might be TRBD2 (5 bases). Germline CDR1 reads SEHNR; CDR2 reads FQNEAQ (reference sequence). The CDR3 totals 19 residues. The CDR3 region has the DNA TGTGCCAGCAGCCCCTCTCTGCGTTGGGTGGGAGAGCGGACCGGGGAGCTGTTTTTC. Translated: CASSPSLRWVGERTGELFF.

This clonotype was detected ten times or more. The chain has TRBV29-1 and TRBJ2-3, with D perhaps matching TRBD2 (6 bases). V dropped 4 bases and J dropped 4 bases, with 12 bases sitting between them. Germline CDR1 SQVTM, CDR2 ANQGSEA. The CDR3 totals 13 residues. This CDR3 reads CSVGRGSADTQYF. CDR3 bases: TGCAGCGTTGGTCGGGGGAGTGCAGATACGCAGTATTTT.

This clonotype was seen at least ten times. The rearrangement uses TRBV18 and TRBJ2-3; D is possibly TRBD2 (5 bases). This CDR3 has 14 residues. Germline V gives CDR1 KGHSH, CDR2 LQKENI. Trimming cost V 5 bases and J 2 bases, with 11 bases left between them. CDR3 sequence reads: CASSTTGSTDTQYF. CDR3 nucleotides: TGTGCCAGCTCAACAACGGGGTCCACAGATACGCAGTATTTT.

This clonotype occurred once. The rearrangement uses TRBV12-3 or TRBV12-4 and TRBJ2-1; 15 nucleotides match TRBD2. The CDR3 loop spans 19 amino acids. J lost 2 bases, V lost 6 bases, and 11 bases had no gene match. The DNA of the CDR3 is TGTGCCAGCAGCTCCGGGACTAGCGGGAGGTGGAGGGCCTACAATGAGCAGTTCTTC. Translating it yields CASSSGTSGRWRAYNEQFF.

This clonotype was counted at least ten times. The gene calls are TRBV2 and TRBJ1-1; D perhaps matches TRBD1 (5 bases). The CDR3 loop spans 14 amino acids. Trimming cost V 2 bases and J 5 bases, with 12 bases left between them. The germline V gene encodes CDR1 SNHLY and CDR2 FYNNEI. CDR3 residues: CASSEIGARTEAFF. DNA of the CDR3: TGTGCCAGCAGTGAAATAGGGGCTAGGACTGAAGCTTTCTTT.

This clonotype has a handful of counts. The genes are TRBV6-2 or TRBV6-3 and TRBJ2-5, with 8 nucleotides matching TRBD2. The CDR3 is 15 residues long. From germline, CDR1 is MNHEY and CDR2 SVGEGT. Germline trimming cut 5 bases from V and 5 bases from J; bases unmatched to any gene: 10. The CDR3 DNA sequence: TGTGCCAGCAGTCCCTTCGGACTAGCCGGCGAGACCCAGTACTTC. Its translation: CASSPFGLAGETQYF.

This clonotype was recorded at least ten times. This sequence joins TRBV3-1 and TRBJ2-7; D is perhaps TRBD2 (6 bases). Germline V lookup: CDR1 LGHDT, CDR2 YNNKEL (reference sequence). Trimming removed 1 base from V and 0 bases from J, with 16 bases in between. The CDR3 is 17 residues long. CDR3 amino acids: CASSQAAGLRLSYEQYF. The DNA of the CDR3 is TGTGCCAGCAGCCAAGCCGCCGGACTACGACTCTCCTACGAGCAGTACTTC.

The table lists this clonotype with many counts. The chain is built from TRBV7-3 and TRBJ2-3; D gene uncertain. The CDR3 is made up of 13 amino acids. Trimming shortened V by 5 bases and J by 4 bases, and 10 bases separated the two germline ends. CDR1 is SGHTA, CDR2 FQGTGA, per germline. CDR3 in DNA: TGTGCCAGCAGCGTCACTATGGCAGATACGCAGTATTTT. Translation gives CASSVTMADTQYF.

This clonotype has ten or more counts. CDR3 in DNA: TGTGCCAGCAGTGATCGCAGGTCGGCTAATGAAAAACTGTTTTTT. Residues: CASSDRRSANEKLFF. The V gene is TRBV9, the J gene TRBJ1-4, with D hard to call. Trimming shortened V by 5 bases and J by 3 bases, and 14 bases separated the two germline ends. The CDR3 sequence is 15 residues long. Germline lookup yields CDR1 SGDLS and CDR2 YYNGEE. Looking up the rest from reference TRBV9 and TRBJ1-4 gives the full variable domain: DSGVTQTPKHLITATGQRVTLRCSPRSGDLSVYWYQQSLDQGLQFLIQYYNGEERAKGNILERFSAQQFPDLHSELNLSSLELGDSALYFCASSDRRSANEKLFFGSGTQLSVL.

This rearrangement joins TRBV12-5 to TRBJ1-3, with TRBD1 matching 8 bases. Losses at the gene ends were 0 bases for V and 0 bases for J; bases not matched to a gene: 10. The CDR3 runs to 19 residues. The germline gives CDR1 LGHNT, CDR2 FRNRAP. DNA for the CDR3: TGTGCTAGTGGTTTGGTACTCCTGACAGGGGCCTTCTCTGGAAACACCATATATTTT. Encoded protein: CASGLVLLTGAFSGNTIYF.

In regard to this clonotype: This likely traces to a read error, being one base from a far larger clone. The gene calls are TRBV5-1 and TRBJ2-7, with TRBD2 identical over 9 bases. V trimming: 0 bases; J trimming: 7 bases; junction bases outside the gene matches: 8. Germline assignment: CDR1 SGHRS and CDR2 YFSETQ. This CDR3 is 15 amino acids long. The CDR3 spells CASSLGLAGYNEQYF. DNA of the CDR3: TGCGCCAGCAGCTTGGGCCTAGCGGGGTACAATGAGCAGTACTTC.

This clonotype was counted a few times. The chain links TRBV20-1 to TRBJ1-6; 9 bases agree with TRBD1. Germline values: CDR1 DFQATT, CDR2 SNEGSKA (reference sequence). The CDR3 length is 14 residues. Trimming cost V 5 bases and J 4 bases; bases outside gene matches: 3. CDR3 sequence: CSADRGTYNSPLHF. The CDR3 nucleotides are TGCAGTGCTGACAGGGGGACTTATAATTCACCCCTCCACTTT.

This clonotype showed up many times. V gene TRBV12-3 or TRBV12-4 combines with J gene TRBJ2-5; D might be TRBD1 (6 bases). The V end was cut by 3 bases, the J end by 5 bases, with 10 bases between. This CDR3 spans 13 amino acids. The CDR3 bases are TGTGCCAGCAGTTTTGGGGGCGGGGAGACCCAGTACTTC. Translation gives CASSFGGGETQYF.

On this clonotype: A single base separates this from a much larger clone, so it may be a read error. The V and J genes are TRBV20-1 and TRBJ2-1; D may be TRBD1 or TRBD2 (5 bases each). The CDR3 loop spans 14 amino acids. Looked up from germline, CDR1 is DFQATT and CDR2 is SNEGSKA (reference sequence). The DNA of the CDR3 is TGCAGTGCCCCCGGGTGGGACGCGTACAATGGGCAGTTCTTC. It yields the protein CSAPGWDAYNGQFF.

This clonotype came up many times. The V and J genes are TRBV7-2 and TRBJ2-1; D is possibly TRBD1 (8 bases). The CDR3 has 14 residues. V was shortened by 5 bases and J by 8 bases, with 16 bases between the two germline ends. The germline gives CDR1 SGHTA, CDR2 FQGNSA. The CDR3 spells CASSQRQGRDEQFF. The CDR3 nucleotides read TGTGCCAGCAGCCAAAGACAGGGGAGGGATGAGCAGTTCTTC.

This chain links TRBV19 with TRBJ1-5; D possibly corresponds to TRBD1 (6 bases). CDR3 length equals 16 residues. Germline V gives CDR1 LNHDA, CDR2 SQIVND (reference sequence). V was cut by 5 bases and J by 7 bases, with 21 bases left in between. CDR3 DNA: TGTGCCAGTAGTCCTCGGGGGGGCAGAGCGAACCAGCCCCAGCATTTT. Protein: CASSPRGGRANQPQHF. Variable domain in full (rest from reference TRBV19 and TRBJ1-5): DGGITQSPKYLFRKEGQNVTLSCEQNLNHDAMYWYRQDPGQGLRLIYYSQIVNDFQKGDIAEGYSVSREKKESFPLTVTSAQKNPTAFYLCASSPRGGRANQPQHFGDGTRLSIL.

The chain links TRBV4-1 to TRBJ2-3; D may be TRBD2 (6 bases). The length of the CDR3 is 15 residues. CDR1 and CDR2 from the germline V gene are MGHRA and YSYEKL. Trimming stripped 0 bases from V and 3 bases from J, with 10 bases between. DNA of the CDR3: TGCGCCAGCAGCCAAGAAGTCCGGGAGACAGATACGCAGTATTTT. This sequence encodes CASSQEVRETDTQYF.

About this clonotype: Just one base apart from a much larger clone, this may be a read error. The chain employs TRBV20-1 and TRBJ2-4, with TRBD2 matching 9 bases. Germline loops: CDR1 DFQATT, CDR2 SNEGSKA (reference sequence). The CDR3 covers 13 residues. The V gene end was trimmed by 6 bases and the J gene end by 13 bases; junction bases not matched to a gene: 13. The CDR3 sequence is CSATSGPINEQYF. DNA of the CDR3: TGCAGTGCGACTAGCGGCCCTATCAATGAGCAGTACTTC.

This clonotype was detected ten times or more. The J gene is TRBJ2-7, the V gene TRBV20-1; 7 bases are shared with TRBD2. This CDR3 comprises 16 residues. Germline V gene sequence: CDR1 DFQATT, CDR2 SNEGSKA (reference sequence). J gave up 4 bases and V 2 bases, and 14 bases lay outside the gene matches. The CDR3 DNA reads TGCAGTGCTAGAAATCTTCTAGTGGGCGGGAGTTACGAGCAGTACTTC. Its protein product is CSARNLLVGGSYEQYF.

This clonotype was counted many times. In DNA, the CDR3 is TGTGCCAGCAGCCCCGGTACGCCCAACGAGCAGTACTTC. Amino acid sequence: CASSPGTPNEQYF. V gene TRBV7-2 combines with J gene TRBJ2-7; no reliable D call. Germline lookup yields CDR1 SGHTA and CDR2 FQGNSA. This CDR3 is 13 amino acids long. V dropped 5 bases and J dropped 5 bases, with 13 bases sitting between them.

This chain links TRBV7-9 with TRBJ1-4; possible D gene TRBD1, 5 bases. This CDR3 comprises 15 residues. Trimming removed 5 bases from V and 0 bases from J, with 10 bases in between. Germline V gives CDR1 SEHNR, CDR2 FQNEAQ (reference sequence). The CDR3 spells CASSPSTATNEKLFF. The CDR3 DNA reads TGTGCCAGCAGCCCCTCGACAGCAACTAATGAAAAACTGTTTTTT.

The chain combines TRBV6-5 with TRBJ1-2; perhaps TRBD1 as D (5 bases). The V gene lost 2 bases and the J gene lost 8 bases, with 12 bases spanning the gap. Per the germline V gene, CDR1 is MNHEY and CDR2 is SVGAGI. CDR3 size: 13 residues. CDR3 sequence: CASSYGRGRGYTF. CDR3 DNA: TGTGCCAGCAGTTACGGTAGGGGCCGAGGCTACACCTTC.

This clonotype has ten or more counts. In nucleotides, the CDR3 is TGTGCCACCAGTGTACGCGGGACCCCTACCTCCAATGAGCAGTTCTTC. This encodes CATSVRGTPTSNEQFF. The gene calls are TRBV24-1 and TRBJ2-1; tentatively, D is TRBD2 (6 bases). Trimming removed 5 bases at V and 6 bases at J, with 19 bases between. In germline, CDR1 is KGHDR, CDR2 SFDVKD. CDR3 length equals 16 residues.

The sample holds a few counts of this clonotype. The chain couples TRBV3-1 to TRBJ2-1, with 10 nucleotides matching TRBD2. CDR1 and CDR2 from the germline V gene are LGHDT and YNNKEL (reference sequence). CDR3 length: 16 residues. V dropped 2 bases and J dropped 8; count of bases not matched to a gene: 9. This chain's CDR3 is CASSQLAGEGFDEQFF. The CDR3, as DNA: TGTGCCAGCAGCCAACTAGCGGGAGAGGGGTTTGATGAGCAGTTCTTC.

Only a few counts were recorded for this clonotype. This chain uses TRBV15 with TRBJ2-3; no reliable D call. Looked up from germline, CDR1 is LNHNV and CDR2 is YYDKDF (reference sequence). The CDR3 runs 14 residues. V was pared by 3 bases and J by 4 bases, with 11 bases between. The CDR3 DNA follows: TGTGCCACCAGCAGCGTATATCCGCCAGATACGCAGTATTTT. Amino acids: CATSSVYPPDTQYF.

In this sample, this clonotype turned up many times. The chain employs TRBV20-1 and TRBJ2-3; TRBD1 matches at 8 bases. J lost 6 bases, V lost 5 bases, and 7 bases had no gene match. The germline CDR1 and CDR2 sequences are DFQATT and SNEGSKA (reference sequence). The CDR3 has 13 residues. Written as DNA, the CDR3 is TGCAGTGCTCACAGGGGGACATCCGATACGCAGTATTTT. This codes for CSAHRGTSDTQYF.